This T cell receptor (beta chain) was identified in a study of cytomegalovirus exposure and HLA in healthy donors. Study results and caveats: Researchers catalogued 164 TCR beta chains as cytomegalovirus-associated. With high specificity and sensitivity, the classifier reportedly diagnosed cytomegalovirus status.

In regard to this clone: The target antigen is unknown.

With V trimmed by 1 base and J by 2 bases, 3 bases remained unmatched. This CDR3 is built from 15 residues. CDR1 is SGHTA and CDR2 is FQGNSA in the germline V gene. The primer mix had 60 Vbeta and 13 Jbeta primers. TCRdb's table, derived via immunoSEQ multiplex PCR, lists solely in-frame clones and lacks some. Its table records fewer than 100,000 clones. The receptor comes from a woman in her fifties or sixties in good health and CMV-seronegative. The chain carries TRBV7-2 and TRBJ2-5; 8 bases fit TRBD2. The sequenced sample consisted of PBMCs. The CDR3 region has the DNA TGTGCCAGCAGCTTAGGGACTAGCTTTCAAGAGACCCAGTACTTC. Translation: CASSLGTSFQETQYF.